Sequencing of this TCR beta chain was carried out in a study of CD8 T cells in Susac syndrome (dated by TCRdb to about 2019). Study-level background: Among the Susac syndrome patients who were sequenced, clinically active disease was present in about 6 and clinical remission was observed in fewer than 10. Clonality of the CD8+ T cell repertoire was compared between around 13 healthy donors, roughly 14 Susac syndrome patients and roughly 15 multiple sclerosis patients. The study used repertoire sequencing to test whether antigen drove CD8+ T cell activation and differentiation in Susac syndrome. At blood withdrawal, Susac syndrome patients were therapy-naive, treated with corticosteroids (with IVIg additionally given to some), or treated with IVIg alone. What the authors observed across the whole study: Roughly 15 and five Susac-specific public clones were found in the total CD8+ and CD8+ TEMRA repertoires, respectively. CD8+ repertoires in Susac syndrome showed clonal expansion, which was highest in CD8+ TEMRA cells and was greater in clinically active patients than in remitting patients. The study acknowledged that relatively few individuals were included in the TCR sequencing and HLA analysis.

RNA was extracted using the RNeasy kit, and roughly 0.45 to 1 microgram was reverse transcribed with random hexamers. The immunoSEQ multiplex PCR assay, covering 54 Vbeta and 13 Jbeta segments, was used to amplify TCR beta CDR3 regions. Bias from PCR amplification was corrected by using a synthetic template baseline for primer optimization and for computational correction. The authors' analysis ran thus. Reads were annotated to V, D and J genes per IMGT and analyzed with immunoSEQ Analyzer, keeping only productive sequences. Clonality was calculated as one minus the Shannon entropy normalized by log2 of the number of productive unique sequences. Public and private clones were assessed among the 100 most prevalent clones of each patient and control. Clones were defined as Susac-specific if absent from the healthy and MS cohorts, from 900 to 1,300 published viral clones and from other ImmuneACCESS disease sequences. TCRdb reran the public reads through fastp at Q25 and MiXCR, keeping productive beta chains. Each entry is one CDR3 protein sequence, shown with its most common DNA and genes. The authors' filters were not applied to this entry. The sample includes roughly 190,000 distinct CDR3 sequences, with around 93% observed a single time. Together, the top ten hold around 0.16% of the sample.

For this clonotype: Its antigen is still unknown. Within one base of it there is no much larger clone, and no base qualities were kept.

Peripheral blood CD8+ and CD4+ T cells from healthy donors, Susac syndrome patients and multiple sclerosis patients were profiled by high-throughput TCR beta sequencing. Recently defined diagnostic criteria for definite or probable disease were met by the Susac syndrome patients. Bulk CD8+ and CD4+ T cells were purified by magnetic negative isolation, while CD8+ TEMRA cells were enriched using FACS. Blood was drawn into EDTA tubes, processed within 24 hours, and PBMCs were isolated by density gradient centrifugation. PBMCs intended for TCR sequencing were cryopreserved in liquid nitrogen and thawed later in a water bath at 37 degrees C. The sorted or isolated CD4+, CD8+ and CD8+ TEMRA cells reached a purity of at least 90%. From a lookup of the germline V gene, CDR1 and CDR2 are SGDLS and YYNGEE. At the junction V is shortened by 4 bases and J by 9 bases, with 19 bases in between. The CDR3 spans 14 residues, from the cysteine through the phenylalanine. The sequence is cut down to CDR3 DNA, 42 bases in frame from base 1.

Recombination linked TRBV9 to TRBJ2-5, with TRBD2 perhaps the D gene, on 7 matching bases. The origin of this receptor is a human donor with Susac syndrome. Sample: CD8+ T cells from PBMCs. The encoded CDR3 is CASSPPGGHSAQYF. Here is the DNA: TGTGCCAGCAGCCCCCCCGGGGGGCATAGCGCCCAGTACTTC.